The following is a TCR beta chain sequence with its context. TCRdb redid the calling of the 5' RACE reads with MiXCR, one entry per CDR3 protein. There are 65,000 to 75,000 distinct CDR3 sequences in the sample; around 10% occur only once, and around 4% lies in the top ten. This sample is drawn from a study of early T cells in non-severe SARS-CoV-2 infection. With V trimmed by 4 bases and J by 0 bases, 14 bases remained unmatched. Looked up from germline, CDR1 is SEHNR and CDR2 is FQNEAQ (reference sequence). The CDR3 totals 19 residues. This receptor was taken from an adult who was a healthcare worker with PCR-confirmed SARS-CoV-2 infection or an uninfected control (not recorded which). J is TRBJ2-7 and V is TRBV7-9; 11 bases align to TRBD2. Material: whole blood. The CDR3 loop reads CASSSLLWTSGPSSYEQYF. The CDR3, as DNA: TGTGCCAGCAGCTCCCTACTATGGACTAGCGGGCCGAGCTCCTACGAGCAGTACTTC.